The present T cell receptor (beta chain) was sequenced within a study of T cell repertoires in cytomegalovirus infection. With respect to this clonotype: Its matching antigen is unknown.

Study-wide findings and caveats: Accumulated public TCR beta family frequency recognized individuals carrying CMV together with the relevant HLA.

TCRdb re-analysed the reads in MiXCR, keeping a single row per CDR3 protein. The sample consists of about 920,000 distinct CDR3 sequences, about 33% of them appearing once. The V gene's germline CDR1 is MNHNY and CDR2 SVGAGI (reference sequence). J lost 3 bases, V lost 6 bases, and 4 bases had no gene match. This CDR3 is built from 15 residues. The origin of this receptor is a human donor in good health (CMV status not recorded). Some clones in this sample may be carry-over from other donors' samples. V is TRBV6-6 and J is TRBJ2-1; 11 bases match TRBD1. The source was cultured CD8+ T cells from PBMCs, collected from culture after CMV antigen stimulation. The CDR3 spells CASRSGTGGYNEQFF. The CDR3 coding sequence is TGTGCCAGCAGGTCGGGGACAGGGGGCTACAATGAGCAGTTCTTC.